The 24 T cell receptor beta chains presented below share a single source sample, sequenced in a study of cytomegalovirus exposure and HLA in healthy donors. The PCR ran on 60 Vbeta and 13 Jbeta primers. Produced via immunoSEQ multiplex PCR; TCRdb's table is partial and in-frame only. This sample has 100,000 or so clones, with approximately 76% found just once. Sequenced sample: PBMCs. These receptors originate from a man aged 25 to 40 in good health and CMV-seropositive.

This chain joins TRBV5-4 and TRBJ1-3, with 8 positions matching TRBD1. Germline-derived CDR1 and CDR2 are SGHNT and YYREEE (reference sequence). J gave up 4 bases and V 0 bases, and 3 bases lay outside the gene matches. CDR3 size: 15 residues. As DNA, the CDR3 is TGTGCCAGCAGCTTGGCAGGGGGCTCAGGAAACACCATATATTTT. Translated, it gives CASSLAGGSGNTIYF.

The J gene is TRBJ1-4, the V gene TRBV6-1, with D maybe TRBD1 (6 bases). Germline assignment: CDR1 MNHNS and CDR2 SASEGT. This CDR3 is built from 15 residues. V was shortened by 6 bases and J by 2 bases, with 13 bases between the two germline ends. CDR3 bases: TGTGCCAGCAGCCCACAGGGATTCACTAATGAAAAACTGTTTTTT. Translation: CASSPQGFTNEKLFF.

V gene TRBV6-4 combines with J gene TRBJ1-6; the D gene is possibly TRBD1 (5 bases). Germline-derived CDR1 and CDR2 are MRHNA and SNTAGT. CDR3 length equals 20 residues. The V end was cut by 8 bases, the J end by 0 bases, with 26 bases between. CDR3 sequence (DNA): TGTGCCAGCTTCTCTAACTGGGGCAGGGAGGACGGCTCCTATAATTCACCCCTCCACTTT. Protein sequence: CASFSNWGREDGSYNSPLHF.

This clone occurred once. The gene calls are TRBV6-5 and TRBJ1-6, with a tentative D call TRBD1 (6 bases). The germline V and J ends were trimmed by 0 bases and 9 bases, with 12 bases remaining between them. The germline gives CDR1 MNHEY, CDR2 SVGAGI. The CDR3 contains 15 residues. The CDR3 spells CASSYSPTGSSPLHF. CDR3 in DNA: TGTGCCAGCAGTTACTCGCCTACAGGGAGTTCACCCCTCCACTTT.

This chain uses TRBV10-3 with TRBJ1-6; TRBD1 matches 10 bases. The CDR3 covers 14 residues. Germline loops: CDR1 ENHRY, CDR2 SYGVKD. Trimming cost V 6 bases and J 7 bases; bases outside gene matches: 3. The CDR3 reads CAISEDRGNSPLHF. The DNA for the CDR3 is TGTGCCATCAGCGAGGACAGGGGGAATTCACCCCTCCACTTT.

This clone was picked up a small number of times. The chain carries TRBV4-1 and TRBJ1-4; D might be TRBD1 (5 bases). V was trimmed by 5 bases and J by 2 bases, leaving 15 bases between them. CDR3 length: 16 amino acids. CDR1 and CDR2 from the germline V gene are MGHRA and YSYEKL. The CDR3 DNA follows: TGCGCCAGCAGCATAGACCCACAGGTGACTAATGAAAAACTGTTTTTT. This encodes CASSIDPQVTNEKLFF.

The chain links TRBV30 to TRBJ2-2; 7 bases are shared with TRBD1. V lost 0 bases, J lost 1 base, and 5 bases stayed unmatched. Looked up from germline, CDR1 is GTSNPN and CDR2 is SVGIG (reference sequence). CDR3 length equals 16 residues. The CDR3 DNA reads TGTGCCTGGAGTGTATGGCAGGGGGTGAACACCGGGGAGCTGTTTTTT. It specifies CAWSVWQGVNTGELFF.

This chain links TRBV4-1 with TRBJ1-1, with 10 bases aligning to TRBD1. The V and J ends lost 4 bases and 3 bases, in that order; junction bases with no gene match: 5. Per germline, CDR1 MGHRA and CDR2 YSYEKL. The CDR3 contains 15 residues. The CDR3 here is CASSRQGASDTEAFF. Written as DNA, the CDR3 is TGCGCCAGCAGCCGACAGGGGGCTTCGGACACTGAAGCTTTCTTT.

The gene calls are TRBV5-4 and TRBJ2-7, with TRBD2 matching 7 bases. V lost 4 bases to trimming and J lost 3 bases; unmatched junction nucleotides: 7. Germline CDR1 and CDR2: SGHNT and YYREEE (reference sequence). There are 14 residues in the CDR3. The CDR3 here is CASSAGLTYYEQYF. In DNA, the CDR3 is TGTGCCAGCAGCGCGGGACTAACTTACTACGAGCAGTACTTC.

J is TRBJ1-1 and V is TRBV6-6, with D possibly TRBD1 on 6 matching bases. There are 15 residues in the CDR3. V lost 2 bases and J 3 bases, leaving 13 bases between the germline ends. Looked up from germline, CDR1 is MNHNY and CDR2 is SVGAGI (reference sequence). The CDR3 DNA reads TGTGCCAGCAGTTACACAGCAGGGGTTGACACTGAAGCTTTCTTT. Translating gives CASSYTAGVDTEAFF.

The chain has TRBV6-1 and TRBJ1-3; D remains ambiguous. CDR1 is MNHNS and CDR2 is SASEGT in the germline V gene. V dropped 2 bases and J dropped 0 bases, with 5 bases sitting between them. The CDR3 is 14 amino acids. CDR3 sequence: CASSEQVSGNTIYF. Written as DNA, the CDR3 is TGTGCCAGCAGTGAACAGGTCTCTGGAAACACCATATATTTT.

As DNA, the CDR3 is TGTGCCAGTAGTATTGGGACAGGATGGGGCACAGATACGCAGTATTTT. Protein: CASSIGTGWGTDTQYF. The V call is TRBV19, the J call TRBJ2-3; 8 nucleotides line up with TRBD1. Germline-derived CDR1 and CDR2 are LNHDA and SQIVND (reference sequence). This CDR3 is 16 amino acids long. The V segment lost 3 bases and the J segment 1 base; nucleotides outside the gene matches: 6. The variable domain in full, with the rest retrieved from reference TRBV19 and TRBJ2-3, is DGGITQSPKYLFRKEGQNVTLSCEQNLNHDAMYWYRQDPGQGLRLIYYSQIVNDFQKGDIAEGYSVSREKKESFPLTVTSAQKNPTAFYLCASSIGTGWGTDTQYFGPGTRLTVL.

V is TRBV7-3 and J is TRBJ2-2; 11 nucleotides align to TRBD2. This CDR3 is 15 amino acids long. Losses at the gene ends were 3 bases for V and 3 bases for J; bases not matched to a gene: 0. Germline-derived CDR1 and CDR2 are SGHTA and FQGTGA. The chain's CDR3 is CASSLTSGDTGELFF. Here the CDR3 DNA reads TGTGCCAGCAGCTTGACTAGCGGGGACACCGGGGAGCTGTTTTTT.

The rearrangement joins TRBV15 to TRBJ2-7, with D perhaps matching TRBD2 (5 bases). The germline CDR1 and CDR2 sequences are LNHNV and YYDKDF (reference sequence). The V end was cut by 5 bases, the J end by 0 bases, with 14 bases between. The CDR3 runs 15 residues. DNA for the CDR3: TGTGCCACCAGCTTACGGGGTCAGCCCTCCTACGAGCAGTACTTC. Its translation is CATSLRGQPSYEQYF.

The chain's CDR3 is CASSPMAGSDDYNEQFF. DNA of the CDR3: TGTGCCAGCAGCCCGATGGCAGGGTCCGACGATTACAATGAGCAGTTCTTC. The J gene is TRBJ2-1, the V gene TRBV4-2, with D perhaps matching TRBD1 (5 bases). This CDR3 region has 17 residues. Trimming took off 4 bases at V and 4 bases at J, with 20 bases between the two ends. Germline CDR1 is LGHNA and CDR2 is YNFKEQ.

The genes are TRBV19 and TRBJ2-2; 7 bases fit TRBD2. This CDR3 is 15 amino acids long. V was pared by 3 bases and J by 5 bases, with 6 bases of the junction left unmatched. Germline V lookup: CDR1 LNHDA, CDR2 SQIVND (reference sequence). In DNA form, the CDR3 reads TGTGCCAGTAGTATCCCGGGGGGTTCTACCGGGGAGCTGTTTTTT. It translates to CASSIPGGSTGELFF.

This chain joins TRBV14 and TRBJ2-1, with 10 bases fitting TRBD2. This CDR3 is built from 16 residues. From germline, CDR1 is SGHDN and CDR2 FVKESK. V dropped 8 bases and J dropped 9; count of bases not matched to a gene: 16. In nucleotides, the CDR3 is TGTGCCAGCTCCCGCGCGGGAGCGGGGGGGCGGGCTGAGCAGTTCTTC. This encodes CASSRAGAGGRAEQFF.

CDR3 loop: CASSPDRGPNQPQHF. CDR3 in DNA: TGTGCCAGCAGCCCCGACAGGGGGCCCAATCAGCCCCAGCATTTT. The chain links TRBV6-5 to TRBJ1-5, with 10 bases matching TRBD1. There are 15 residues in the CDR3. The junction had 5 bases not matched to a gene; V was cut back by 6 bases and J by 3 bases. The V gene's germline CDR1 is MNHEY and CDR2 SVGAGI.

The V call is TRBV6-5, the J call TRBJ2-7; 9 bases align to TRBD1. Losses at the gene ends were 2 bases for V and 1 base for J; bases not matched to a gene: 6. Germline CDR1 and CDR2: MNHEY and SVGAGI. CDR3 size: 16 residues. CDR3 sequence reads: CASSYLRDRGSYEQYF. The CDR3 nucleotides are TGTGCCAGCAGTTACCTCCGAGACAGGGGGTCCTACGAGCAGTACTTC.

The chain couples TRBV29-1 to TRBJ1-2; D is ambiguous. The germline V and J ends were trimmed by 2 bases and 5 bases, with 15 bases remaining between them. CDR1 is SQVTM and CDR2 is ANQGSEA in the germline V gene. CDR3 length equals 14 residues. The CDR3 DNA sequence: TGCAGCGTTGAACAAAGCGACCACGGGTATGGCTACACCTTC. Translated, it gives CSVEQSDHGYGYTF. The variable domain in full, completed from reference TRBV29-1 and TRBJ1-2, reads SAVISQKPSRDICQRGTSLTIQCQVDSQVTMMFWYRQQPGQSLTLIATANQGSEATYESGFVIDKFPISRPNLTFSTLTVSNMSPEDSSIYLCSVEQSDHGYGYTFGSGTRLTVV.

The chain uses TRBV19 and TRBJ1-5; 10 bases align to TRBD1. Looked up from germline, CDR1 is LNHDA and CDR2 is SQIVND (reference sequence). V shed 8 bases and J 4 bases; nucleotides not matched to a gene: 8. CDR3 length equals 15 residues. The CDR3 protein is CASLPGTGANQPQHF. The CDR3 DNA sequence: TGTGCCAGTCTACCCGGGACAGGGGCAAATCAGCCCCAGCATTTT. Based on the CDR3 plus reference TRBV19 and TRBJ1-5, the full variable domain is DGGITQSPKYLFRKEGQNVTLSCEQNLNHDAMYWYRQDPGQGLRLIYYSQIVNDFQKGDIAEGYSVSREKKESFPLTVTSAQKNPTAFYLCASLPGTGANQPQHFGDGTRLSIL.

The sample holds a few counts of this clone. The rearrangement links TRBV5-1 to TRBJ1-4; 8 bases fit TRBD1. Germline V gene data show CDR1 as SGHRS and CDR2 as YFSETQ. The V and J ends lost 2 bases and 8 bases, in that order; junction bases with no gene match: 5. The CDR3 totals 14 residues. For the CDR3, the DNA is TGCGCCAGCAGCTTAGACAGGGGAGGCGAAAAACTGTTTTTT. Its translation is CASSLDRGGEKLFF.

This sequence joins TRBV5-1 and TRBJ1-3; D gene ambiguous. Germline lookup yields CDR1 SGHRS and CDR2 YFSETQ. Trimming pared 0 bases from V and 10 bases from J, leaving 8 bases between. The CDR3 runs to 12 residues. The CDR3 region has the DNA TGCGCCAGCAGCTTGGACCAGGTTACCATATATTTT. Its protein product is CASSLDQVTIYF.

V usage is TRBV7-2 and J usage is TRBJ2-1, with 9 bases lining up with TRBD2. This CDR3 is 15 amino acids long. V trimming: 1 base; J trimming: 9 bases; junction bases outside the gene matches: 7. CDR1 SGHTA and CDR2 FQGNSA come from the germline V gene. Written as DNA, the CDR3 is TGTGCCAGCAGCTTAGTCGGCGGGGGGGCGAGTGAGCAGTTCTTC. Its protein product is CASSLVGGGASEQFF.